This TCR beta chain was captured in a study of blood T cell repertoires in COVID-19. In the study overall: The samples span acute and convalescent COVID-19 from the United States, Italy and Spain.

Patients at the Seattle site were enrolled during active infection and followed longitudinally. This CDR3 has 12 amino acids. V was shortened by 5 bases and J by 8 bases, with 15 bases between the two germline ends. Germline CDR1 GTSNPN, CDR2 SVGIG (reference sequence). Per the original methods: Researchers report that nucleated cell counts were estimated from reference gene primer amplification. Clones were sequenced by immunoSEQ multiplex PCR, and TCRdb holds only the in-frame ones, with some missing. The V and J calls and clone size were taken over from that table, and D and trimming were inferred from the DNA. The sample holds 180,000 or so clones, about four fifths seen once.

The clonotype originates from a woman in her forties with COVID-19, enrolled during active disease. The sample was peripheral blood. This rearrangement joins TRBV30 to TRBJ1-1; possible D gene TRBD1, 6 bases. Written as DNA, the CDR3 is TGTGCCTGGGGTCGGGGACACGAAGAAGCTTTCTTT. This encodes CAWGRGHEEAFF.